This T cell receptor (beta chain) was found in a study of OX40 agonist ivuxolimab in advanced cancers. Study information: Patients were dosed with the agonistic anti-OX40 (CD134) antibody ivuxolimab. Study conclusions and caveats: Certain nonresponders likewise exhibited a low normalized T-cell clonal expansion. On average, CD8+ T cells had more expanded clones than CD4+.

Sequencing was performed with immunoSEQ multiplex PCR; in TCRdb, only in-frame clones are kept and a portion is missing. The sample consists of over 30,000 clones, more than 75% of them appearing once. Comment on this clone: Its antigen is still unknown.

The TCR comes from an adult with an advanced solid tumor such as melanoma, head and neck, liver or kidney cancer. Sequencing used CD4+ or CD8+ T cells sorted from blood, obtained in a trial of the OX40 agonist ivuxolimab.

CDR3 nucleotide sequence: TGTGCCAGCTCAATAGACCCCGGGACAGACTTTTCCTACGAGCAGTACTTC. Protein product: CASSIDPGTDFSYEQYF. The genes are TRBV18 and TRBJ2-7; TRBD1 matches 7 bases. Germline V gene sequence: CDR1 KGHSH, CDR2 LQKENI. Trimming removed 5 bases from V and 1 base from J; junction bases left unmatched: 14. This CDR3 is 17 amino acids long.